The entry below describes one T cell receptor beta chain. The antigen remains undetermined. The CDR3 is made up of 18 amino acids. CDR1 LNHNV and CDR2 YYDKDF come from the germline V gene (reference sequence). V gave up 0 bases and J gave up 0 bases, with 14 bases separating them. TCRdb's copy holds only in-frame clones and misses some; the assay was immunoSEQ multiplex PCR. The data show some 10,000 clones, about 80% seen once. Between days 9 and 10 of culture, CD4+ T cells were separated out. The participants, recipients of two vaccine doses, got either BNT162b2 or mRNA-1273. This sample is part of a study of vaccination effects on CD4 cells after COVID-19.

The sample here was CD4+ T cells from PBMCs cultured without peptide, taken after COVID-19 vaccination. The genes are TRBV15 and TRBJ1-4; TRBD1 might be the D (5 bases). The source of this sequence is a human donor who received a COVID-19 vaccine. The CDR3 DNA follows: TGTGCCACCAGCAGAGACCGACAGCTAATGCCAACTAATGAAAAACTGTTTTTT. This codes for CATSRDRQLMPTNEKLFF.